A single TCR beta chain is shown here with its context. Its target is not known. The data belong to a study of shared clonotypes between healthy human individuals. This CDR3 is 13 amino acids long. The V end was cut by 6 bases, the J end by 7 bases, with 14 bases between. The germline CDR1 and CDR2 sequences are SGHTS and YDEGEE. The study, taken as a whole, reports: Although depth was large, rarefaction showed that sequencing of the sorted subsets was incomplete. The represented genetic and exposure-history diversity was limited by the small number of donors.

Naive CD8 isolation took CD45RO-negative cells positively selected for CCR7 and excluded terminally differentiated effector memory CD45RA+ cells. Those who donated were healthy HIV-negative adults, with no recent acute infections or vaccinations reported. An approximately 180 ng quantity of DNA, 29,000 or so T cell genomes, went into the sorted-subset replicate PCRs. Clones were sequenced by immunoSEQ multiplex PCR, and TCRdb holds only the in-frame ones, with some missing. The repertoire holds around 650,000 clones, with roughly 96% as singletons. This receptor was identified in a woman aged 25 to 45 in good health. V gene TRBV5-8 combines with J gene TRBJ1-5, with a weak D call TRBD1 (6 bases). What was sequenced was naive CD8+ T cells sorted from blood. The CDR3 spells CASNQGRFQPQHF. The DNA for the CDR3 is TGTGCCAGCAACCAGGGGCGTTTCCAGCCCCAGCATTTT.